The next 18 T cell receptor beta chains were all read from a single sample in a study of T cells in Graves' hyperthyroidism and ophthalmopathy. TCR beta CDR3 regions were amplified from RNA. HTBI primers were the set used in a first-round RT-PCR of the TCR CDR3. From the multiplex PCR reads, TCRdb called clonotypes with MiXCR, one entry per CDR3 protein. This sample has around 430,000 distinct CDR3 sequences, with approximately 15% found just once. The specimen sequenced was blood. The receptors derive from a woman younger than 45 with Graves' hyperthyroidism.

This clonotype has a handful of counts. The chain has TRBV3-1 and TRBJ1-5, with D possibly TRBD1 on 6 matching bases. V shed 1 base and J shed 7 bases, with 17 bases lying between them. Per germline, CDR1 LGHDT and CDR2 YNNKEL (reference sequence). The CDR3 sequence is 16 residues long. This CDR3 reads CASSQGERGLGQPQHF. In nucleotides, the CDR3 is TGTGCCAGCAGCCAAGGGGAGCGGGGGCTAGGGCAGCCCCAGCATTTT.

Many counts were recorded for this clonotype. The chain couples TRBV3-1 to TRBJ2-7, with D possibly TRBD2 on 6 matching bases. Germline loops: CDR1 LGHDT, CDR2 YNNKEL (reference sequence). V gave up 8 bases and J gave up 2 bases, with 13 bases separating them. This CDR3 has 13 residues. This chain's CDR3 is CASGLAPAYEQYF. As DNA, the CDR3 is TGTGCCAGCGGGCTAGCGCCAGCCTACGAGCAGTACTTC.

This clonotype has ten or more counts. V and J are TRBV20-1 and TRBJ2-3; D possibly corresponds to TRBD2 (6 bases). This CDR3 is 13 amino acids long. In germline, CDR1 is DFQATT, CDR2 SNEGSKA (reference sequence). In nucleotides, the CDR3 is TGCAGCGGGAGTCCTACTCGCACAGATACGCAGTATTTT. This translates into CSGSPTRTDTQYF.

This clonotype was recorded many times. This rearrangement joins TRBV28 to TRBJ2-1, with D tentatively TRBD2 (6 bases). From germline, CDR1 is MDHEN and CDR2 SYDVKM. V gave up 7 bases and J gave up 4 bases, with 11 bases separating them. CDR3 length: 13 residues. DNA for the CDR3: TGTGCCAGCACTCAACTAGCTTACAATGAGCAGTTCTTC. This gives the protein CASTQLAYNEQFF.

In this sample, this clonotype turned up many times. The V gene is TRBV11-2, the J gene TRBJ1-1, with a possible D match to TRBD1 (5 bases). Germline assignment: CDR1 SGHAT and CDR2 FQNNGV. V lost 1 base and J lost 8, with 11 bases in between. CDR3 length equals 13 residues. The CDR3 loop is CASSLVGGAEAFF. The CDR3, as DNA: TGTGCCAGCAGCTTAGTAGGAGGGGCAGAAGCTTTCTTT.

The chain has TRBV15 and TRBJ1-3; a weak D match, TRBD1 (5 bases). Per the germline V gene, CDR1 is LNHNV and CDR2 is YYDKDF (reference sequence). This CDR3 is built from 16 residues. Deletions cut 0 bases from V and 0 bases from J, with 9 bases between. CDR3 bases: TGTGCCACCAGCAGAGATAACCAGGGCTCTGGAAACACCATATATTTT. Translated: CATSRDNQGSGNTIYF.

This clonotype turned up a few times. The chain is built from TRBV5-1 and TRBJ1-4, with a weak D call TRBD1 (5 bases). There are 16 residues in the CDR3. Per the germline V gene, CDR1 is SGHRS and CDR2 is YFSETQ. With 4 bases removed from V and 4 bases from J, the gap between germline ends came to 17 bases. The CDR3 spells CASSVQPSGGNEKLFF. Written as DNA, the CDR3 is TGCGCCAGCAGCGTACAACCTTCGGGGGGTAATGAAAAACTGTTTTTT.

This clonotype was observed a few times. This chain links TRBV30 with TRBJ2-7, with no clear D. The V gene's germline CDR1 is GTSNPN and CDR2 SVGIG (reference sequence). This CDR3 has 15 residues. Trimming stripped 4 bases from V and 0 bases from J, with 16 bases between. DNA of the CDR3: TGTGCCTGGATGCCCTGGGGATACTACTCCTACGAGCAGTACTTC. It specifies CAWMPWGYYSYEQYF. Full variable domain (outside the CDR3, taken from reference TRBV30 and TRBJ2-7): SQTIHQWPATLVQPVGSPLSLECTVEGTSNPNLYWYRQAAGRGLQLLFYSVGIGQISSEVPQNLSASRPQDRQFILSSKKLLLSDSGFYLCAWMPWGYYSYEQYFGPGTRLTVT.

The CDR3 spells CASSLAPGAGGSGELFF. DNA for the CDR3: TGTGCCAGCAGCTTAGCTCCGGGGGCAGGCGGTAGTGGGGAGCTGTTTTTT. The J gene is TRBJ2-2, the V gene TRBV7-8; D could derive from TRBD1 or TRBD2 (6 bases each). The length of the CDR3 is 17 residues. Germline V lookup: CDR1 SGHVS, CDR2 FQNEAQ. Trimming cost V 0 bases and J 8 bases, with 19 bases left between them. Full variable domain (rest looked up from reference TRBV7-8 and TRBJ2-2): GAGVSQSPRYKVAKRGQDVALRCDPISGHVSLFWYQQALGQGPEFLTYFQNEAQLDKSGLPSDRFFAERPEGSVSTLKIQRTQQEDSAVYLCASSLAPGAGGSGELFFGEGSRLTVL.

This clonotype was observed at least ten times. The gene calls are TRBV18 and TRBJ2-2; 14 bases fit TRBD2. Germline CDR1 is KGHSH and CDR2 is LQKENI. This CDR3 is built from 17 residues. Trimming cost V 6 bases and J 4 bases; bases outside gene matches: 7. CDR3 residues: CASSLGTSGSPTGELFF. In DNA form, the CDR3 reads TGTGCCAGCTCGCTCGGGACTAGCGGGAGTCCCACCGGGGAGCTGTTTTTT.

This clonotype has at least ten counts. The rearrangement uses TRBV18 and TRBJ2-1; maybe TRBD1 (5 bases). The length of the CDR3 is 11 residues. The ends were cut back, 3 bases at V and 12 bases at J, with 9 bases in the middle. CDR1 and CDR2 (germline): KGHSH, LQKENI. CDR3 residues: CASSPGQGQFF. The CDR3 DNA is TGTGCCAGCTCACCTGGGCAGGGGCAGTTCTTC.

This clonotype came up many times. The chain uses TRBV12-3 or TRBV12-4 and TRBJ1-1; a possible D gene is TRBD1 (5 bases). Between the trimmed V and J ends, which lost 6 bases and 4 bases, there was a span of 9 bases. The CDR3 is 12 residues long. CDR3 loop: CASSRDSTEAFF. As DNA, the CDR3 is TGTGCCAGCAGCAGAGACAGCACTGAAGCTTTCTTT.

This clonotype was counted a few times. The V call is TRBV29-1, the J call TRBJ2-5; TRBD2 is a possible D gene (5 bases). Germline values: CDR1 SQVTM, CDR2 ANQGSEA. The CDR3 consists of 12 residues. Trimming removed 7 bases from V and 3 bases from J, with 12 bases in between. This chain's CDR3 is CSGMEEKETQYF. CDR3 in DNA: TGCAGCGGAATGGAGGAGAAAGAGACCCAGTACTTC.

The sample holds many counts of this clonotype. The rearrangement uses TRBV29-1 and TRBJ2-1, with unresolved D. Germline assignment: CDR1 SQVTM and CDR2 ANQGSEA. This CDR3 spans 15 amino acids. V lost 0 bases to trimming and J lost 7 bases, with 16 bases between them. The CDR3 spells CSVEDWTETPNEQFF. The CDR3 nucleotides read TGCAGCGTTGAAGATTGGACGGAGACGCCGAATGAGCAGTTCTTC.

This clonotype was seen many times. The rearrangement links TRBV7-9 to TRBJ2-7; 9 bases line up with TRBD2. The CDR3 consists of 15 residues. V was clipped by 2 bases and J by 0 bases; unmatched bases: 2. Germline loops: CDR1 SEHNR, CDR2 FQNEAQ (reference sequence). Here the CDR3 DNA reads TGTGCCAGCAGCTTATTGACTAGCGGCTCCTACGAGCAGTACTTC. This sequence encodes CASSLLTSGSYEQYF.

The rearrangement links TRBV19 to TRBJ2-1, with D uncertain. The CDR3 consists of 15 residues. The V gene lost 0 bases and the J gene lost 0 bases, with 6 bases spanning the gap. The V gene's germline CDR1 is LNHDA and CDR2 SQIVND (reference sequence). CDR3 sequence reads: CASSIEGSSYNEQFF. CDR3 DNA sequence: TGTGCCAGTAGTATAGAGGGAAGCTCCTACAATGAGCAGTTCTTC.

In this sample, this clonotype turned up many times. The rearrangement uses TRBV2 and TRBJ2-1; TRBD2 matches at 9 bases. The ends lost 3 bases at V and 7 bases at J; junction bases unmatched: 4. The germline CDR1 and CDR2 sequences are SNHLY and FYNNEI. The CDR3 contains 14 residues. The CDR3 DNA sequence: TGTGCCAGCAGTGAGCGGGAGGGCCTAAATGAGCAGTTCTTC. Protein sequence: CASSEREGLNEQFF.

The chain recombines TRBV30 with TRBJ2-5; weak D call: TRBD2 (6 bases). The CDR3 covers 14 residues. Trimming removed 0 bases at V and 2 bases at J, with 10 bases between. Germline V gives CDR1 GTSNPN, CDR2 SVGIG (reference sequence). CDR3 protein: CAWSVQSGQETQYF. Here the CDR3 DNA reads TGTGCCTGGAGTGTACAGAGCGGGCAAGAGACCCAGTACTTC. The full variable domain, its missing parts supplied by reference TRBV30 and TRBJ2-5, is SQTIHQWPATLVQPVGSPLSLECTVEGTSNPNLYWYRQAAGRGLQLLFYSVGIGQISSEVPQNLSASRPQDRQFILSSKKLLLSDSGFYLCAWSVQSGQETQYFGPGTRLLVL.